Listed below are T cell receptor beta chains from one sample, sequenced in a study of T cell responses to AZD1222 COVID-19 vaccine. The assay was immunoSEQ multiplex PCR, and TCRdb's table has in-frame clones only and misses some. Of approximately 76,000 clones listed, around 90% are singletons. The source material was peripheral blood, sampled on day 0 of MenACWY control vaccination. The receptors stem from an adult in good health. CDR3s include the opening cysteine and the closing phenylalanine or tryptophan. A D gene is named only where the DNA matches it firmly. Not every row has a clone size; where given, it reads once, few, many or a size class.

V	D	J	size	CDR3	DNA
TRBV19	NA	TRBJ1-1	NA	CATARGAEAFF	TGTGCCACCGCCCGTGGCGCTGAAGCTTTCTTT
TRBV27	NA	TRBJ2-1	NA	CASSEGVSSYNEQFF	TGTGCCAGCAGCGAGGGGGTAAGCTCCTACAATGAGCAGTTCTTC
TRBV4-3	NA	TRBJ1-6	NA	CASSQGGDSPLHF	TGCGCCAGCAGCCAGGGAGGAGATTCACCCCTCCACTTT
TRBV7-2	NA	TRBJ1-1	NA	CASSLVGRGNTEAFF	TGTGCCAGCAGCTTAGTGGGAAGGGGGAACACTGAAGCTTTCTTT
TRBV9	TRBD1	TRBJ1-6	once	CASSGDRGQSPLHF	TGTGCCAGCAGCGGTGACAGGGGGCAATCACCCCTCCACTTT
TRBV11-2	NA	TRBJ2-2	once	CASSPGQKSTGELFF	TGTGCCAGCAGCCCTGGACAGAAGTCCACCGGGGAGCTGTTTTTT
TRBV5-6	NA	TRBJ1-1	NA	CASSLEGWAGVTEAFF	TGTGCCAGCAGCTTGGAAGGGTGGGCGGGGGTCACTGAAGCTTTCTTT
TRBV10-3	NA	TRBJ1-5	NA	CAAAGGGEGNQPQHF	TGTGCCGCAGCGGGGGGGGGCGAGGGCAATCAGCCCCAGCATTTT
TRBV6-5	NA	TRBJ1-6	NA	CASSYSGQRSPLHF	TGTGCCAGCAGTTACTCCGGCCAGCGGTCACCCCTCCACTTT
TRBV30	NA	TRBJ1-2	few	CAWIRAPLGAF	TGTGCCTGGATTAGGGCCCCCCTGGGGGCCTTC
TRBV7-9	TRBD2	TRBJ2-6	NA	CASSPRLAGVAGANVLTF	TGTGCCAGCAGCCCCCGACTAGCGGGAGTAGCTGGGGCCAACGTCCTGACTTTC
TRBV25-1	NA	TRBJ1-1	NA	CASERTQGGEAFF	TGTGCCAGCGAAAGGACGCAGGGAGGGGAAGCTTTCTTT
TRBV5-4	NA	TRBJ1-2	NA	CASSFPGGYGYTF	TGTGCCAGCAGCTTCCCGGGGGGCTATGGCTACACCTTC
TRBV29-1	NA	TRBJ1-1	NA	CSVAGLTEAFF	TGCAGCGTTGCAGGGCTTACTGAAGCTTTCTTT
TRBV7-8	TRBD1	TRBJ2-7	NA	CASNNRQGLGEQYF	TGTGCCAGCAACAATCGACAGGGCTTGGGCGAGCAGTACTTC
TRBV6-2/TRBV6-3	NA	TRBJ2-3	NA	CASSYMGGAVGTQYF	TGTGCCAGCAGTTACATGGGAGGAGCGGTTGGTACGCAGTATTTT
TRBV3-1/TRBV3-2	TRBD2	TRBJ2-2	NA	CASSHRSSGRSTGELFF	TGTGCCAGCAGCCATCGATCTAGCGGGAGGTCCACCGGGGAGCTGTTTTTT
TRBV6-5	TRBD1	TRBJ1-1	NA	CASSGQANTEAFF	TGTGCCAGCAGCGGACAGGCGAACACTGAAGCTTTCTTT
TRBV7-2	NA	TRBJ2-7	NA	CASSLGEALGEQYF	TGTGCCAGCAGCTTAGGAGAGGCCCTGGGGGAGCAGTACTTC
TRBV6-4	NA	TRBJ2-3	NA	CASSEDLTDTQYF	TGTGCCAGCAGTGAAGACCTCACAGATACGCAGTATTTT
TRBV28	NA	TRBJ1-2	NA	CASSLNGPNYGYTF	TGTGCCAGCAGCTTGAATGGTCCAAACTATGGCTACACCTTC
TRBV19	TRBD1	TRBJ1-2	once	CASTTTGQGGGYTF	TGTGCCAGTACTACAACGGGACAGGGGGGCGGCTACACCTTC
TRBV6-5	TRBD1	TRBJ1-1	once	CASRRQGGDTEAFF	TGTGCCAGCAGAAGACAGGGAGGGGACACTGAAGCTTTCTTT
TRBV7-9	NA	TRBJ2-2	NA	CASSLNGQPTEELFF	TGTGCCAGCAGCTTAAACGGACAGCCCACCGAGGAGCTGTTTTTT
TRBV28	NA	TRBJ2-3	NA	CASKGGGTDTDTQYF	TGTGCCAGCAAAGGAGGGGGGACCGACACAGATACGCAGTATTTT
TRBV10-2	NA	TRBJ1-3	NA	CASSDQGGNTIYF	TGCGCCAGCAGTGACCAGGGTGGAAACACCATATATTTT
TRBV7-9	NA	TRBJ2-2	NA	CASSPSGWELFF	TGTGCCAGCAGCCCTAGTGGCTGGGAGCTGTTTTTT
TRBV20-1	NA	TRBJ1-5	NA	CSASRGASNQPQHF	TGCAGTGCTAGTAGGGGGGCTAGCAATCAGCCCCAGCATTTT
TRBV6-1	TRBD1	TRBJ1-2	NA	CASSVETGGAHYGYTF	TGTGCCAGCAGTGTCGAGACAGGGGGCGCCCACTATGGCTACACCTTC
TRBV29-1	NA	TRBJ1-2	NA	CSVGPQNTYGYTF	TGCAGCGTTGGGCCCCAGAATACCTATGGCTACACCTTC
TRBV2	NA	TRBJ1-1	once	CASSDDGTLTEAFF	TGTGCCAGCAGTGATGACGGCACTTTGACTGAAGCTTTCTTT
TRBV3-1/TRBV3-2	NA	TRBJ2-7	NA	CASSQLSYEQYF	TGTGCCAGCAGCCAACTCTCCTACGAGCAGTACTTC
TRBV4-1	NA	TRBJ2-1	NA	CASSQGDVDNEQFF	TGCGCCAGCAGCCAAGGGGACGTAGATAATGAGCAGTTCTTC
TRBV12-3/TRBV12-4	NA	TRBJ2-1	NA	CASSLGRYNEQFF	TGTGCCAGCAGTTTGGGCAGGTACAATGAGCAGTTCTTC
TRBV28	NA	TRBJ1-1	NA	CASGSRGNTEAFF	TGTGCCAGCGGGTCGAGGGGTAATACTGAAGCTTTCTTT
TRBV10-3	NA	TRBJ1-1	NA	CAISESRDTEAFF	TGTGCCATCAGTGAGTCTAGGGACACTGAAGCTTTCTTT
TRBV11-2	NA	TRBJ1-2	once	CASSLERGAIRGYTF	TGTGCCAGCAGCTTAGAGCGGGGGGCTATCCGTGGCTACACCTTC
TRBV7-2	NA	TRBJ2-5	NA	CASSQGIPGRKTQYF	TGTGCCAGCAGCCAAGGGATTCCGGGGAGGAAGACCCAGTACTTC
TRBV27	TRBD2	TRBJ2-3	NA	CASSLSSSGTKSDF	TGTGCCAGCAGTTTATCTTCAAGCGGGACTAAGTCGGATTTT
TRBV30	NA	TRBJ1-5	NA	CAWSKVSGNQPQHF	TGTGCCTGGAGTAAGGTATCCGGCAATCAGCCCCAGCATTTT
TRBV11-2	NA	TRBJ1-3	NA	CASSPELSGVSGNTIYF	TGTGCCAGCAGCCCAGAACTTTCGGGTGTGTCTGGAAACACCATATATTTT
TRBV6-5	NA	TRBJ1-2	NA	CASTGSNYGYTF	TGTGCCAGCACAGGGTCTAACTATGGCTACACCTTC
TRBV30	NA	TRBJ1-2	NA	CAWSPLRRGGYTF	TGTGCCTGGAGTCCCCTCCGCCGGGGTGGCTACACCTTC
TRBV6-5	TRBD1	TRBJ1-1	NA	CASSYSGQATEAFF	TGTGCCAGCAGTTACTCCGGACAGGCCACTGAAGCTTTCTTT
TRBV15	NA	TRBJ1-1	medium-sized	CATSRDKGENTEAFF	TGTGCCACCAGCAGAGATAAGGGAGAGAACACTGAAGCTTTCTTT
TRBV6-5	NA	TRBJ1-5	NA	CASSYQGNNQPQHF	TGTGCCAGCAGTTACCAGGGGAACAATCAGCCCCAGCATTTT
TRBV6-5	NA	TRBJ2-5	NA	CASSYSRETQYF	TGTGCCAGCAGTTACTCGAGGGAGACCCAGTACTTC
TRBV6-5	TRBD1	TRBJ1-6	NA	CASSWGQINSPLHF	TGTGCCAGCAGTTGGGGACAGATTAATTCACCCCTCCACTTT
TRBV18	NA	TRBJ2-2	once	CASSRSRGSTGELFF	TGTGCCAGCTCACGGTCCAGGGGATCCACCGGGGAGCTGTTTTTT
TRBV12-3/TRBV12-4	NA	TRBJ1-1	NA	CASSSSQLTGFGF	TGTGCCAGCAGTTCTTCTCAGCTCACTGGCTTCGGATTT
TRBV11-2	NA	TRBJ2-2	NA	CASSQGGTANTGELFF	TGTGCCAGCAGCCAGGGGGGAACAGCGAACACCGGGGAGCTGTTTTTT
TRBV6-6	NA	TRBJ2-7	NA	CASSLKAGYGIFYEQYF	TGTGCCAGCAGTCTAAAAGCTGGGTATGGTATCTTCTACGAGCAGTACTTC
TRBV24-1	NA	TRBJ2-3	NA	CATSDLATDTQYF	TGTGCCACCAGTGATTTGGCGACAGATACGCAGTATTTT
TRBV29-1	NA	TRBJ2-1	NA	CSLTTGFNEQFF	TGCAGCCTAACTACAGGGTTCAATGAGCAGTTCTTC
TRBV3-1/TRBV3-2	TRBD2	TRBJ2-7	NA	CASSQSAGGGYEQYF	TGTGCCAGCAGCCAAAGTGCGGGAGGGGGGTACGAGCAGTACTTC
TRBV2	NA	TRBJ1-3	few	CASSERPKNTIYF	TGTGCCAGCAGTGAAAGACCGAAAAACACCATATATTTT
TRBV30	TRBD1	TRBJ1-4	NA	CAWSGDRDEKLFF	TGTGCCTGGAGTGGGGACAGGGATGAAAAACTGTTTTTT